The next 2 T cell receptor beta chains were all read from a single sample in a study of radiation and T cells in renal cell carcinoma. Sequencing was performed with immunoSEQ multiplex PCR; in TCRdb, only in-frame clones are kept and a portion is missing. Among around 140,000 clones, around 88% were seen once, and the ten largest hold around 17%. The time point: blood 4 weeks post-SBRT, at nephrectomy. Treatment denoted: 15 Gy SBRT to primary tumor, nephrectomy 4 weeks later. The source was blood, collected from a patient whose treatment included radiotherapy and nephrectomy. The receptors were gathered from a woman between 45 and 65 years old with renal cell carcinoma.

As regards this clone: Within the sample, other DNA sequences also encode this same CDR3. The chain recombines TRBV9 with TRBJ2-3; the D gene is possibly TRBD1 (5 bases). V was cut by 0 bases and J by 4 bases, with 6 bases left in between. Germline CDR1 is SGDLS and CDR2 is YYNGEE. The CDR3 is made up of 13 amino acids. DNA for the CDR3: TGTGCCAGCAGCGTAGGGGGCGCAGATACGCAGTATTTT. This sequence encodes CASSVGGADTQYF.

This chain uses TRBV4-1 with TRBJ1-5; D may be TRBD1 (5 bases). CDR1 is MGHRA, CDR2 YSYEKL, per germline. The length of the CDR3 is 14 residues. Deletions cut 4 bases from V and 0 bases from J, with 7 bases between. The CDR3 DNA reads TGCGCCAGCAGCCGCCAGGGTAGCAATCAGCCCCAGCATTTT. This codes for CASSRQGSNQPQHF.